The 27 T cell receptor beta chains below all came from one sample that was sequenced in a study of cytomegalovirus exposure and HLA in healthy donors. It was with 60 Vbeta and 13 Jbeta primers that the PCR ran. The protocol was immunoSEQ multiplex PCR, while the TCRdb copy is restricted to in-frame clones and leaves out a portion. The sample yields tens of thousands of clones, 75% seen once. Specimen: PBMCs. The source is a man in his forties in good health and CMV-seronegative.

In the case of this clone: Additional DNA sequences in this sample encode the identical CDR3. V gene TRBV28 combines with J gene TRBJ1-1, with 8 bases aligning to TRBD1. CDR3 length equals 14 residues. The V gene end was trimmed by 3 bases and the J gene end by 4 bases; junction bases not matched to a gene: 4. Germline V lookup: CDR1 MDHEN, CDR2 SYDVKM. The CDR3 loop reads CASSFARGRTEAFF. CDR3 bases: TGTGCCAGCAGTTTCGCCAGGGGGCGCACTGAAGCTTTCTTT.

The genes are TRBV6-1 and TRBJ2-3; TRBD2 is a possible D gene (6 bases). Germline-derived CDR1 and CDR2 are MNHNS and SASEGT. The V and J ends lost 1 base and 3 bases respectively, with 14 bases between them. The CDR3 loop spans 16 amino acids. Here the CDR3 reads CASSEGRMGGTDTQYF. In DNA form, the CDR3 reads TGTGCCAGCAGTGAAGGTCGTATGGGGGGTACAGATACGCAGTATTTT.

The chain is built from TRBV30 and TRBJ1-1; 8 bases map to TRBD1. Trimming removed 2 bases from V and 4 bases from J; junction bases left unmatched: 3. CDR3 size: 13 residues. Germline assignment: CDR1 GTSNPN and CDR2 SVGIG (reference sequence). CDR3 nucleotide sequence: TGTGCCTGGAGTACCGGACAGGGCACTGAAGCTTTCTTT. It codes for CAWSTGQGTEAFF.

The rearrangement links TRBV7-9 to TRBJ1-5; D not resolved. The germline V and J ends were trimmed by 3 bases and 5 bases, with 11 bases remaining between them. Germline V gene lookup returns CDR1 SEHNR and CDR2 FQNEAQ (reference sequence). CDR3 length: 14 amino acids. The CDR3 coding sequence is TGTGCCAGCAGCTTCGACACGCTACATCAGCCCCAGCATTTT. Translating it yields CASSFDTLHQPQHF.

The chain has TRBV6-6 and TRBJ2-3, with 9 bases matching TRBD1. V dropped 5 bases and J dropped 6; count of bases not matched to a gene: 6. The CDR3 consists of 14 residues. Germline V gene lookup returns CDR1 MNHNY and CDR2 SVGAGI (reference sequence). The CDR3 here is CASSPGTGTDTQYF. As DNA, the CDR3 is TGTGCCAGCAGTCCCGGGACAGGGACTGATACGCAGTATTTT.

This chain links TRBV6-5 with TRBJ2-3; 7 bases match TRBD1. Germline values: CDR1 MNHEY, CDR2 SVGAGI. The trim removed 5 bases at V and 6 bases at J, leaving 8 bases unmatched. The CDR3 covers 14 residues. The CDR3 coding sequence is TGTGCCAGCAGTGCCCGGACAGGCCACGATACGCAGTATTTT. Its protein is CASSARTGHDTQYF.

The chain employs TRBV10-2 and TRBJ2-5; no firm D call. Germline values: CDR1 WSHSY, CDR2 SAAADI. This CDR3 has 12 amino acids. The V and J ends lost 5 bases and 2 bases respectively, with 6 bases between them. CDR3 amino acids: CASSFRQETQYF. CDR3 bases: TGCGCCAGCAGTTTCAGGCAAGAGACCCAGTACTTC.

The chain carries TRBV6-1 and TRBJ1-2; D remains ambiguous. The CDR3 runs 13 residues. Per germline, CDR1 MNHNS and CDR2 SASEGT. V was clipped by 2 bases and J by 0 bases, with 4 bases between them. For the CDR3, the DNA is TGTGCCAGCAGTGAACAGGCTAACTATGGCTACACCTTC. Its translation: CASSEQANYGYTF.

As DNA, the CDR3 is TGTGCCATCAGTGTTCCCGGGACAGGATACTTAAACGAGCAGTACTTC. Translation: CAISVPGTGYLNEQYF. This chain connects TRBV10-3 to TRBJ2-7; 8 bases fit TRBD1. V gave up 4 bases and J gave up 5 bases; unmatched junction bases: 13. CDR1 ENHRY and CDR2 SYGVKD come from the germline V gene. The CDR3 extends over 16 amino acids.

The chain joins TRBV21-1 to TRBJ1-4; the tabulated D call, TRBD1, remains unverified against the DNA. TRBV21-1 counts as a pseudogene. This CDR3 has 17 amino acids. CDR3 bases: TGTGCCAGCATAGTACAGGGGGCGAAAGGTGCGGATGAAAAACTGTTTTTT. Residues: CASIVQGAKGADEKLFF.

This clone was counted only a few times. The J gene is TRBJ1-1, the V gene TRBV9; D is possibly TRBD1 (5 bases). V shed 2 bases and J shed 0 bases, with 14 bases lying between them. This CDR3 spans 16 amino acids. Germline V lookup: CDR1 SGDLS, CDR2 YYNGEE. The CDR3 spells CASSVGPGGLNTEAFF. The CDR3 DNA reads TGTGCCAGCAGCGTCGGGCCCGGGGGGTTGAACACTGAAGCTTTCTTT.

The chain recombines TRBV6-1 with TRBJ2-7, with 9 positions matching TRBD1. Trimming at V came to 5 bases and at J to 3 bases, leaving 5 bases not matched to a gene. Germline assignment: CDR1 MNHNS and CDR2 SASEGT. The CDR3 is 14 residues long. The DNA of the CDR3 is TGTGCCAGCAGTCGGACAGGGGTGATCTACGAGCAGTACTTC. Translating it yields CASSRTGVIYEQYF.

This sequence joins TRBV7-9 and TRBJ1-6; D is ambiguous. Germline V CDR1 and CDR2: SEHNR, FQNEAQ (reference sequence). The CDR3 covers 17 residues. V gave up 2 bases and J gave up 5 bases, with 16 bases separating them. CDR3 residues: CASSLLSLSGNNSPLHF. In DNA, the CDR3 is TGTGCCAGCAGCTTATTATCCTTGAGCGGGAATAATTCACCCCTCCACTTT.

The V call is TRBV5-6, the J call TRBJ1-5; no firm D call. The V end was cut by 4 bases, the J end by 0 bases, with 8 bases between. Germline V gene data show CDR1 as SGHDT and CDR2 as YYEEEE. This CDR3 spans 14 amino acids. The CDR3 reads CASSALDSNQPQHF. In nucleotides, the CDR3 is TGTGCCAGCAGCGCACTCGATAGCAATCAGCCCCAGCATTTT.

The chain employs TRBV29-1 and TRBJ2-7, with a tentative D call TRBD1 (6 bases). Trimming took 4 bases from V and 0 from J, leaving 10 bases between them. Germline V gives CDR1 SQVTM, CDR2 ANQGSEA. The CDR3 contains 13 residues. CDR3 DNA sequence: TGCAGCGTTGCAGGGGCGAGCTCCTACGAGCAGTACTTC. Its protein product is CSVAGASSYEQYF.

The V gene is TRBV28, the J gene TRBJ1-2, with D possibly being TRBD1 (5 bases). Trimming took off 5 bases at V and 4 bases at J, with 14 bases between the two ends. In germline, CDR1 is MDHEN, CDR2 SYDVKM. The CDR3 spans 14 residues. DNA of the CDR3: TGTGCCAGCAGTATCAACTCCGGGGGCTATGGCTACACCTTC. This encodes CASSINSGGYGYTF.

The V gene is TRBV5-1, the J gene TRBJ1-5; D is ambiguous. There are 13 residues in the CDR3. V lost 2 bases, J lost 6 bases, and 9 bases lay in between. From germline, CDR1 is SGHRS and CDR2 YFSETQ. The CDR3 sequence is CASSFLTGQPQHF. DNA for the CDR3: TGCGCCAGCAGCTTTCTAACGGGTCAGCCCCAGCATTTT. The whole variable domain, filled in from reference TRBV5-1 and TRBJ1-5, reads KAGVTQTPRYLIKTRGQQVTLSCSPISGHRSVSWYQQTPGQGLQFLFEYFSETQRNKGNFPGRFSGRQFSNSRSEMNVSTLELGDSALYLCASSFLTGQPQHFGDGTRLSIL.

The chain combines TRBV5-8 with TRBJ1-1, with 7 nucleotides matching TRBD1. Per germline, CDR1 SGHTS and CDR2 YDEGEE. The ends lost 3 bases at V and 5 bases at J; junction bases unmatched: 7. This CDR3 has 14 amino acids. CDR3 DNA: TGTGCCAGCAGCTCCCGACAGGGTGGAACTGAAGCTTTCTTT. Its translation is CASSSRQGGTEAFF.

J is TRBJ1-5 and V is TRBV27; no clear D. Trimming cost V 2 bases and J 0 bases, with 8 bases left between them. The CDR3 loop spans 15 amino acids. The germline CDR1 and CDR2 sequences are MNHEY and SMNVEV (reference sequence). The chain's CDR3 is CASSLIQYSNQPQHF. The CDR3 coding sequence is TGTGCCAGCAGTTTAATCCAGTATAGCAATCAGCCCCAGCATTTT.

V is TRBV29-1 and J is TRBJ1-1; tentative D call: TRBD1 (6 bases). The V gene lost 7 bases and the J gene lost 0 bases, with 9 bases spanning the gap. Germline CDR1 reads SQVTM; CDR2 reads ANQGSEA. The CDR3 spans 12 residues. CDR3 loop: CSARQVNTEAFF. CDR3 sequence (DNA): TGCAGCGCTCGACAGGTGAACACTGAAGCTTTCTTT.

The table lists this clone with a count of one. The chain combines TRBV5-8 with TRBJ1-5; 7 nucleotides agree with TRBD1. The CDR3 totals 16 residues. V shed 1 base, J shed 4 bases, and the junction held 8 bases outside the gene matches. CDR1 SGHTS and CDR2 YDEGEE come from the germline V gene. The CDR3 sequence: CASSLFVTGRNQPQHF. Here the CDR3 DNA reads TGTGCCAGCAGCTTGTTTGTGACAGGGAGGAATCAGCCCCAGCATTTT. The full variable domain, rest sourced from reference TRBV5-8 and TRBJ1-5, is EAGVTQSPTHLIKTRGQQATLRCSPISGHTSVYWYQQALGLGLQFLLWYDEGEERNRGNFPPRFSGRQFPNYSSELNVNALELEDSALYLCASSLFVTGRNQPQHFGDGTRLSIL.

This clone was observed a few times. This rearrangement joins TRBV23-1 to TRBJ1-5; 8 nucleotides match TRBD1. TRBV23-1 is sorted into the ORF group, with uncertain function. J gave up 2 bases and V 5 bases, and 5 bases lay outside the gene matches. CDR3 length: 15 amino acids. CDR3 loop: CASSDRGDCNQPQHF. Written as DNA, the CDR3 is TGCGCCAGCAGTGACAGGGGAGATTGCAATCAGCCCCAGCATTTT.

The V call is TRBV6-5, the J call TRBJ2-7, with 7 bases matching TRBD1. The CDR3 covers 14 residues. The V and J ends lost 6 bases and 0 bases, in that order; junction bases with no gene match: 5. Germline CDR1 reads MNHEY; CDR2 reads SVGAGI. The CDR3 nucleotides read TGTGCCAGCAGACAGGGGTTTAGCTCCTACGAGCAGTACTTC. This translates into CASRQGFSSYEQYF.

In its sample, this clone was seen a few times. This chain joins TRBV10-2 and TRBJ1-1; D gene ambiguous. V dropped 5 bases and J dropped 4 bases, with 11 bases sitting between them. Germline assignment: CDR1 WSHSY and CDR2 SAAADI. The CDR3 is 13 amino acids. In nucleotides, the CDR3 is TGCGCCAGCAGTCAGGCGGAGGGCACTGAAGCTTTCTTT. This gives the protein CASSQAEGTEAFF.

The chain uses TRBV18 and TRBJ2-7; a possible D gene is TRBD1 (5 bases). V shed 8 bases and J shed 2 bases, with 13 bases lying between them. CDR1 and CDR2 from the germline V gene are KGHSH and LQKENI. The CDR3 has 13 residues. The CDR3 bases are TGTGCCAGCGCCCAGGGAACTACCTACGAGCAGTACTTC. This encodes CASAQGTTYEQYF.

The rearrangement joins TRBV27 to TRBJ2-7; no clear D gene. The CDR3 contains 13 residues. Germline V gene lookup returns CDR1 MNHEY and CDR2 SMNVEV (reference sequence). V gave up 2 bases and J gave up 0 bases, with 5 bases separating them. CDR3 region: CASSLHSSYEQYF. CDR3 nucleotides: TGTGCCAGCAGTTTACACTCCTCCTACGAGCAGTACTTC.

The rearrangement links TRBV27 to TRBJ2-5; no firm D call. V lost 5 bases to trimming and J lost 4 bases, with 11 bases between them. The germline CDR1 and CDR2 sequences are MNHEY and SMNVEV (reference sequence). CDR3 length equals 13 residues. The CDR3, as DNA: TGTGCCAGCAGTCCAGAAGCTAGAGAGACCCAGTACTTC. Protein: CASSPEARETQYF.